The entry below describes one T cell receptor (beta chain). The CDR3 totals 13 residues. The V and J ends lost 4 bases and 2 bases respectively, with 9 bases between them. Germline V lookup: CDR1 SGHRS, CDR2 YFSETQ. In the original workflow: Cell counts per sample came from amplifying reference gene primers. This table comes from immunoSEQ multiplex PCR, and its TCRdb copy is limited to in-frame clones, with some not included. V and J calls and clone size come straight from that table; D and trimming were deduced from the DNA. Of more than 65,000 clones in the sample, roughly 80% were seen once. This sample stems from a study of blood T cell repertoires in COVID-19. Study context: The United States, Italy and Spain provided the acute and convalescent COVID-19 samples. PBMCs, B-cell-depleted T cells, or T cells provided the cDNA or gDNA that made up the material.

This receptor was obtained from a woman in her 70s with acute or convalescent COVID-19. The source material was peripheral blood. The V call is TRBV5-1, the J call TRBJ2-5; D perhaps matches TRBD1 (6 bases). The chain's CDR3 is CASSPTGQETQYF. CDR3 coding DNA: TGCGCCAGCAGCCCCACAGGGCAAGAGACCCAGTACTTC.